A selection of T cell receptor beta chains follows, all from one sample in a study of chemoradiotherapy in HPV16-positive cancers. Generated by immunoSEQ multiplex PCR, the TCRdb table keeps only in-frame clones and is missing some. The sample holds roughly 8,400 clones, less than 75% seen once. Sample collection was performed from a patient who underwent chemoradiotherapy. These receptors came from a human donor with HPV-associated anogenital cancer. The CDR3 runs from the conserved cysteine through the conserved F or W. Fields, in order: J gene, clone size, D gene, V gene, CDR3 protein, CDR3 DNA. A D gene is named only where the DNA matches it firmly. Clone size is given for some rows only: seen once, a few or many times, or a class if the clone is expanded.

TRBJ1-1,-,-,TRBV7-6,CASSLDAQNTEAFF,TGTGCCAGCAGCTTAGACGCCCAGAACACTGAAGCTTTCTTT
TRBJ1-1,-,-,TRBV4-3,CASSQGQSNTEAFF,TGCGCCAGCAGCCAAGGGCAGTCGAACACTGAAGCTTTCTTT
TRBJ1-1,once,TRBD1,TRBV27,CASSSYWTGGRETEAFF,TGTGCCAGCAGTTCTTACTGGACAGGGGGCCGGGAAACTGAAGCTTTCTTT
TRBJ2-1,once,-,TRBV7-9,CASSLRGNSYNEQFF,TGTGCCAGCAGCTTACGAGGGAACTCCTACAATGAGCAGTTCTTC
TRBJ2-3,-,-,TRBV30,CAWSPYTRQSDTQYF,TGTGCCTGGAGTCCCTATACTCGTCAATCAGATACGCAGTATTTT
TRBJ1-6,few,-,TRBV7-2,CASSLKSGWSSPLHF,TGTGCCAGCAGCTTAAAGTCGGGGTGGAGTTCACCCCTCCACTTT
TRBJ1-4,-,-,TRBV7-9,CASSLSLAATNEKLFF,TGTGCCAGCAGCTTATCACTTGCGGCAACTAATGAAAAACTGTTTTTT
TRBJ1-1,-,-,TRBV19,CASSIWVGTEAFF,TGTGCCAGTAGTATTTGGGTTGGCACTGAAGCTTTCTTT
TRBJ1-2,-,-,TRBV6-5,CASSYSPQNYGYTF,TGTGCCAGCAGTTACTCGCCTCAGAACTATGGCTACACCTTC
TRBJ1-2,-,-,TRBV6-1,CASSEVGARTF,TGTGCCAGCAGTGAAGTAGGGGCGCGAACCTTC
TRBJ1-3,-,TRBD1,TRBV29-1,CSARQGEKTGGNTIYF,TGCAGCGCCCGACAGGGGGAAAAGACGGGTGGAAACACCATATATTTT
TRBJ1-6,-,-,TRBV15,CATSSNPAGYNSPLHF,TGTGCCACCAGCAGTAACCCCGCGGGTTATAATTCACCCCTCCACTTT
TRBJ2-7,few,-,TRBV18,CASSPPSGTGYEQYF,TGTGCCAGCTCACCACCGTCGGGTACCGGATACGAGCAGTACTTC
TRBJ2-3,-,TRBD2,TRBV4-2,CASSQEAAGASTDTQYF,TGTGCCAGCAGCCAAGAAGCAGCGGGGGCAAGCACAGATACGCAGTATTTT
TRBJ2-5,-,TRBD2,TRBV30,CAWSVLAGVQETQYF,TGTGCCTGGAGTGTACTAGCGGGAGTACAAGAGACCCAGTACTTC
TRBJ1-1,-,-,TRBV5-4,CASGGLSGGTEAFF,TGTGCCAGCGGGGGACTGTCGGGCGGGACTGAAGCTTTCTTT
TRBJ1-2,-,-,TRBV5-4,CASSLTSGANYGYTF,TGTGCCAGCAGCTTGACTTCAGGGGCAAACTATGGCTACACCTTC
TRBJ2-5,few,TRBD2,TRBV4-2,CASSQAPTGGETQYF,TGTGCCAGCAGCCAAGCTCCTACGGGGGGGGAGACCCAGTACTTC
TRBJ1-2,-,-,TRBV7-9,CASSLRTAQATNYGYTF,TGTGCCAGCAGCTTACGAACGGCACAGGCCACTAACTATGGCTACACCTTC
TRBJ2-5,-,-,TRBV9,CASSPSGGFSYQETQYF,TGTGCCAGCAGCCCCTCAGGCGGCTTTTCCTACCAAGAGACCCAGTACTTC
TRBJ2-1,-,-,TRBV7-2,CASSQTGTLSYNEQFF,TGTGCCAGCAGTCAAACCGGGACTCTCTCCTACAATGAGCAGTTCTTC
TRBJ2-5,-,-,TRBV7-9,CASQRNNGPETQYF,TGTGCCAGCCAAAGGAACAACGGACCAGAGACCCAGTACTTC
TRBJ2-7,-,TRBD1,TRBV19,CASSWSGTAAYEQYF,TGTGCCAGTAGTTGGTCCGGGACAGCCGCCTACGAGCAGTACTTC
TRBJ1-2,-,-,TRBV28,CASSSALGQGIYGYTF,TGTGCCAGCAGTTCAGCCCTAGGTCAGGGGATCTATGGCTACACCTTC
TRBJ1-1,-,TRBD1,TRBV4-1,CASSTATGRFTEAFF,TGCGCCAGCAGCACCGCGACAGGGCGGTTCACTGAAGCTTTCTTT
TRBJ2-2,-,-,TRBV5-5,CASSPTAANTGELFF,TGTGCCAGCAGCCCGACAGCAGCGAACACCGGGGAGCTGTTTTTT
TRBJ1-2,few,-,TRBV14,CASSQDRIYGYTF,TGTGCCAGCAGCCAAGATAGGATCTATGGCTACACCTTC
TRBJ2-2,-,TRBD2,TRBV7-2,CASSLSRGGGVITGELFF,TGTGCCAGCAGCTTATCTCGCGGCGGGGGGGTTATAACCGGGGAGCTGTTTTTT
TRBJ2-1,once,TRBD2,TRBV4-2,CASSQVGLAGNEQFF,TGTGCCAGCAGCCAAGTGGGACTAGCGGGGAATGAGCAGTTCTTC
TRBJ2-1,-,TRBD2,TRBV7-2,CASSLAGGFYNEQFF,TGTGCCAGCAGCTTGGCGGGGGGGTTCTACAATGAGCAGTTCTTC
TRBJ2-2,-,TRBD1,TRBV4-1,CASSQEQGFGELFF,TGCGCCAGCAGCCAAGAACAGGGGTTCGGGGAGCTGTTTTTT
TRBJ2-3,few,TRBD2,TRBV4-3,CASSQVFGLANADTQYF,TGCGCCAGCAGCCAAGTATTCGGACTAGCGAACGCAGATACGCAGTATTTT
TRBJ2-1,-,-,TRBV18,CASSPQGRNEQFF,TGTGCCAGCTCACCACAGGGACGAAATGAGCAGTTCTTC
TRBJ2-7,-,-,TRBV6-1,CASTPRRSSYEQYF,TGTGCCAGCACCCCGAGGAGGAGCTCCTACGAGCAGTACTTC
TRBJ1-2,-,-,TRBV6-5,CASREQVQAYGYTF,TGTGCCAGCAGAGAACAGGTTCAGGCCTATGGCTACACCTTC
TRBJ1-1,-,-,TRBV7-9,CASSRTGNTEAFF,TGTGCCAGCAGCCGAACAGGAAACACTGAAGCTTTCTTT
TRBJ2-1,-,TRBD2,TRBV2,CASSSRGDNEQFF,TGTGCCAGCAGTTCACGGGGGGACAATGAGCAGTTCTTC
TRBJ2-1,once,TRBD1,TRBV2,CASSTWDSNEQFF,TGTGCCAGCAGTACTTGGGACAGCAATGAGCAGTTCTTC
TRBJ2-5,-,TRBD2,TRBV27,CASSLLGSGARETQYF,TGTGCCAGCAGTTTATTGGGGAGCGGGGCGCGGGAGACCCAGTACTTC